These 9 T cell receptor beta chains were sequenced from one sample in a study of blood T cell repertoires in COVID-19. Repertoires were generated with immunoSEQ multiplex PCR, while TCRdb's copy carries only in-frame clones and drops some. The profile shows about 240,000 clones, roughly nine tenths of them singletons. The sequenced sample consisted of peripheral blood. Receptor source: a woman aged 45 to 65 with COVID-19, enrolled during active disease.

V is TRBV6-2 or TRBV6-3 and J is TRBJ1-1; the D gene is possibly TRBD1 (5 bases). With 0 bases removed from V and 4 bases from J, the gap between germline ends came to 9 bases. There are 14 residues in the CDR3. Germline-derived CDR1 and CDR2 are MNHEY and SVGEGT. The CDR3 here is CASSYSTGGTEAFF. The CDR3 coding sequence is TGTGCCAGCAGTTACTCAACGGGGGGCACTGAAGCTTTCTTT.

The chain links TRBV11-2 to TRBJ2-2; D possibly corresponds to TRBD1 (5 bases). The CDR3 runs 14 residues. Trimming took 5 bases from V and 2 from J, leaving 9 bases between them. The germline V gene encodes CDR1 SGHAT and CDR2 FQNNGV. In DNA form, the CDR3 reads TGTGCCAGCAGCCCGGACACAAACACCGGGGAGCTGTTTTTT. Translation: CASSPDTNTGELFF.

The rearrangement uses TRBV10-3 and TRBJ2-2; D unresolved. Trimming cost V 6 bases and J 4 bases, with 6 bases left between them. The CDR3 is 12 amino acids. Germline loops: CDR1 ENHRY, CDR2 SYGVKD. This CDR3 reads CAISPITGELFF. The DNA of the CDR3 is TGTGCCATCAGCCCCATCACCGGGGAGCTGTTTTTT.

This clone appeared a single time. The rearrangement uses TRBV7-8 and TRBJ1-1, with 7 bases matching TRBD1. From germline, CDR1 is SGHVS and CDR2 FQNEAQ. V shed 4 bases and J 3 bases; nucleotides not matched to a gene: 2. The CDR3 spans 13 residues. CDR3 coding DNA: TGTGCCAGCAGCTCCGACAGGGACACTGAAGCTTTCTTT. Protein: CASSSDRDTEAFF.

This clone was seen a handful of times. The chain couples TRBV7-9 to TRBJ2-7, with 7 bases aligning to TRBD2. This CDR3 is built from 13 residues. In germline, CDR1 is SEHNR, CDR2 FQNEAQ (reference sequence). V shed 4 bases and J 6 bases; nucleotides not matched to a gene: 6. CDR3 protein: CASSYLGEGEQYV. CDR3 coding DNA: TGTGCCAGCAGCTACCTCGGGGAGGGCGAGCAGTACGTC.

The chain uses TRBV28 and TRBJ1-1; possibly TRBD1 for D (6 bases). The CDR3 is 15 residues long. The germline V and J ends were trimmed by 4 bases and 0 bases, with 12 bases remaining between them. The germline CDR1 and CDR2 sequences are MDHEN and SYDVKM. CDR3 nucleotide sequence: TGTGCCAGCAGTTCAACACAGGGTGTGAACACTGAAGCTTTCTTT. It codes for CASSSTQGVNTEAFF. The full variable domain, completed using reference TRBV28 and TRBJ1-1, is DVKVTQSSRYLVKRTGEKVFLECVQDMDHENMFWYRQDPGLGLRLIYFSYDVKMKEKGDIPEGYSVSREKKERFSLILESASTNQTSMYLCASSSTQGVNTEAFFGQGTRLTVV.

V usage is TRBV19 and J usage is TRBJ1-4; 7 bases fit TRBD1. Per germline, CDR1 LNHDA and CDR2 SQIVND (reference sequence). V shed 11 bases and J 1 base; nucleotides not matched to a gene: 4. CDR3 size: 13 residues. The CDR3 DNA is TGTGCCGCCCGGGACAGAACTAATGAAAAACTGTTTTTT. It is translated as CAARDRTNEKLFF.

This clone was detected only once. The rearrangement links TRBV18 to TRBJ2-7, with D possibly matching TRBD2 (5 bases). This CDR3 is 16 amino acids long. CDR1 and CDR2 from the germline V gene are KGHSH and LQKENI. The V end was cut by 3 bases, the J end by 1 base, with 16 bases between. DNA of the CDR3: TGTGCCAGCTCACCCGGGAATCCAGGCCTTTCCTACGAGCAGTACGTC. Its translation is CASSPGNPGLSYEQYV.

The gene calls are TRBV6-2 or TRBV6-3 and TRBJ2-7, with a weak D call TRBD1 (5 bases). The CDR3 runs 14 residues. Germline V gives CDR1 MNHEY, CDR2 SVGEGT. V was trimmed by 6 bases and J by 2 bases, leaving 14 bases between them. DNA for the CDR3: TGTGCCAGCAGCCTTTCGGACAAACCCTACGAGCAGTACTTC. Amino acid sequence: CASSLSDKPYEQYF.